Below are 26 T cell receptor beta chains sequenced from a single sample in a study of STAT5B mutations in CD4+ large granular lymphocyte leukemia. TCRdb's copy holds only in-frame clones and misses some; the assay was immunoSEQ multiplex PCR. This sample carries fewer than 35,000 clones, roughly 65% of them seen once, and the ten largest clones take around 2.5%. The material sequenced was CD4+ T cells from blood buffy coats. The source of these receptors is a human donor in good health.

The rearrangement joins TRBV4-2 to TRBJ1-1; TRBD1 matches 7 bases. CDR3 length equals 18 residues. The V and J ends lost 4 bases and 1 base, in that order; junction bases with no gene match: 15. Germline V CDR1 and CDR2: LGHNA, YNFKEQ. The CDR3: CASSRLEGDSLRNTEAFF. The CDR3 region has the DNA TGTGCCAGCAGCCGACTAGAAGGGGACAGTTTGAGGAACACTGAAGCTTTCTTT.

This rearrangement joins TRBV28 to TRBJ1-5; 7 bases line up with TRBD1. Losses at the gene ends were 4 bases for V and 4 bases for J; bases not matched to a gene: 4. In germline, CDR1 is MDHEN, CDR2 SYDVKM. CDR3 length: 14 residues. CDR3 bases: TGTGCCAGCAGTTCTGGGACAGTGAATCAGCCCCAGCATTTT. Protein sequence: CASSSGTVNQPQHF.

Here the CDR3 DNA reads TGTGCCAGCAGCTTAGGTGGGGGGGCTGGCTATGGCTACACCTTC. Its protein is CASSLGGGAGYGYTF. The rearrangement uses TRBV7-2 and TRBJ1-2, with D perhaps TRBD1 (6 bases). V was shortened by 1 base and J by 4 bases, with 13 bases between the two germline ends. CDR1 SGHTA and CDR2 FQGNSA come from the germline V gene. The CDR3 is 15 residues long. The variable domain in full, with the rest retrieved from reference TRBV7-2 and TRBJ1-2, is GAGVSQSPSNKVTEKGKDVELRCDPISGHTALYWYRQSLGQGLEFLIYFQGNSAPDKSGLPSDRFSAERTGGSVSTLTIQRTQQEDSAVYLCASSLGGGAGYGYTFGSGTRLTVV.

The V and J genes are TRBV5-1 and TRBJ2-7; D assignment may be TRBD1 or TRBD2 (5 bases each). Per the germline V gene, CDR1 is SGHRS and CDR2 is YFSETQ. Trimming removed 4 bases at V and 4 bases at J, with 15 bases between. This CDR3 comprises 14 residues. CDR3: CASSRDRAQYEQYF. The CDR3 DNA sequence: TGCGCCAGCAGCAGGGACCGGGCCCAATACGAGCAGTACTTC. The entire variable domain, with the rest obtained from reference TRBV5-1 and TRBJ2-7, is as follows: KAGVTQTPRYLIKTRGQQVTLSCSPISGHRSVSWYQQTPGQGLQFLFEYFSETQRNKGNFPGRFSGRQFSNSRSEMNVSTLELGDSALYLCASSRDRAQYEQYFGPGTRLTVT.

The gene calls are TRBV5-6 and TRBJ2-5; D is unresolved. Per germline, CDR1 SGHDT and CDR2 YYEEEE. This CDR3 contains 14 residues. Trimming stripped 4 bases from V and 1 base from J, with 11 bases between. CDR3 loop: CASSGRELQETQYF. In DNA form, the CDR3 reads TGTGCCAGCAGCGGCAGAGAGCTCCAAGAGACCCAGTACTTC.

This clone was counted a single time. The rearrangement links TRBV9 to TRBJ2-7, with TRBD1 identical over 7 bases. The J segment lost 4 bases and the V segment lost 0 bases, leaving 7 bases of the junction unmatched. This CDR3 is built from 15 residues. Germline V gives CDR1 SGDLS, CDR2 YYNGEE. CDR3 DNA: TGTGCCAGCAGCGTAGCCGGGACAGCGACTTACGAGCAGTACTTC. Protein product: CASSVAGTATYEQYF.

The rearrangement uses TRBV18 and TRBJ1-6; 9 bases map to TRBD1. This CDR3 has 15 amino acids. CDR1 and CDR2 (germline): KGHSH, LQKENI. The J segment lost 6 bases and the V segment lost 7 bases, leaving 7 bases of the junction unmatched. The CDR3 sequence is CASYGTGWCNSPLHF. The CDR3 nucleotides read TGTGCCAGCTATGGGACAGGGTGGTGTAATTCACCCCTCCACTTT.

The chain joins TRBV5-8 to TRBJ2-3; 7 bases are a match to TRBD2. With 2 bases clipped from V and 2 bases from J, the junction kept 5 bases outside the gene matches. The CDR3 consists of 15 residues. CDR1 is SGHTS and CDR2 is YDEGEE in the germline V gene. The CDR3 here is CASSFRDYYTDTQYF. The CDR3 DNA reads TGTGCCAGCAGCTTCCGGGACTACTACACAGATACGCAGTATTTT.

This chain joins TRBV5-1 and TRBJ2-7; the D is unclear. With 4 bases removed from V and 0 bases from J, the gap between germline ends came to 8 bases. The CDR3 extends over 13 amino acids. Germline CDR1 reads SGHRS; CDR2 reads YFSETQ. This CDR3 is CASSPSPSYEQYF. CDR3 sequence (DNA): TGCGCCAGCAGCCCCTCGCCCTCCTACGAGCAGTACTTC.

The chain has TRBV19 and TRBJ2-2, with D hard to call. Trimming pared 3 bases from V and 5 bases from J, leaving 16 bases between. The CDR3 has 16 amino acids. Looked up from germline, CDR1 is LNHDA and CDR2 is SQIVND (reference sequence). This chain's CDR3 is CASSMTGPLGTGELFF. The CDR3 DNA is TGTGCCAGTAGTATGACGGGTCCTTTGGGGACCGGGGAGCTGTTTTTT.

The CDR3 nucleotides read TGTGCCAGCAGCTTACCACCCCCCTACAATGAGCAGTTCTTC. Its protein is CASSLPPPYNEQFF. V usage is TRBV5-4 and J usage is TRBJ2-1, with no clear D. This CDR3 has 14 amino acids. V lost 2 bases to trimming and J lost 2 bases, with 8 bases between them. CDR1 SGHNT and CDR2 YYREEE come from the germline V gene (reference sequence).

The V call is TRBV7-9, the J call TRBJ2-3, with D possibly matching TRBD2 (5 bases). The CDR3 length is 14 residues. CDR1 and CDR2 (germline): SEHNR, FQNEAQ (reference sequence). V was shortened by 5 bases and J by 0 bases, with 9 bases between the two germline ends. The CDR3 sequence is CASSPGRSTDTQYF. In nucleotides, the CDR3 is TGTGCCAGCAGCCCGGGGAGAAGCACAGATACGCAGTATTTT.

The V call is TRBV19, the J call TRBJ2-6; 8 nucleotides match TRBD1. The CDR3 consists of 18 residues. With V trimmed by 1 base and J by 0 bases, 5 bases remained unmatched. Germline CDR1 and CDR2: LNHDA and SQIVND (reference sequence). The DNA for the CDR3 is TGTGCCAGTAGTATAGCGACAGGGGTCAGCTCTGGGGCCAACGTCCTGACTTTC. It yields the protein CASSIATGVSSGANVLTF.

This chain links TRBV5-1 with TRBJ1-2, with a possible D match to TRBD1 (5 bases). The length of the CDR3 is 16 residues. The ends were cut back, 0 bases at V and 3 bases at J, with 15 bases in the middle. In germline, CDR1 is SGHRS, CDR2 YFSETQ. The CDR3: CASSLEWGETDYGYTF. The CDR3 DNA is TGCGCCAGCAGCTTGGAGTGGGGGGAGACAGACTATGGCTACACCTTC.

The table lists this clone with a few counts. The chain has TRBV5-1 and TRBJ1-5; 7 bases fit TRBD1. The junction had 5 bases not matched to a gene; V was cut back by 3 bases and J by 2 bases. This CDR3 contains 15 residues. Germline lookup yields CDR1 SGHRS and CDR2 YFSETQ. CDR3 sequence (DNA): TGCGCCAGCAGCTACGACGGACAGGGCAATCAGCCCCAGCATTTT. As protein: CASSYDGQGNQPQHF.

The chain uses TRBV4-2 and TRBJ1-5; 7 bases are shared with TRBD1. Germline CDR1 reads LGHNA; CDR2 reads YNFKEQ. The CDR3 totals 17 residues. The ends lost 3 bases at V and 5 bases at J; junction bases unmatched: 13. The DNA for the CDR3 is TGTGCCAGCAGCCAGGAGTTAGTAGGGGGCGTCCATCAGCCCCAGCATTTT. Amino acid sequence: CASSQELVGGVHQPQHF.

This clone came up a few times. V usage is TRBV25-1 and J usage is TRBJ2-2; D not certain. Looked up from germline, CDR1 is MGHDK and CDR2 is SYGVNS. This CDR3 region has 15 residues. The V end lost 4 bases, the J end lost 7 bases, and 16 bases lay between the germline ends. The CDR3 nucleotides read TGTGCCAGCAGTGCCCTGGAGCGTAGGGACGGGGAGCTGTTTTTT. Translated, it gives CASSALERRDGELFF.

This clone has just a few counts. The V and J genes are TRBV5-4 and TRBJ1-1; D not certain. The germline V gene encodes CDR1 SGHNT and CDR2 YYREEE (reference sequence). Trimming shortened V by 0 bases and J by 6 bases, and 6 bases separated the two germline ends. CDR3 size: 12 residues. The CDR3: CASSLANAEAFF. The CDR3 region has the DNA TGTGCCAGCAGCTTGGCCAATGCTGAAGCTTTCTTT.

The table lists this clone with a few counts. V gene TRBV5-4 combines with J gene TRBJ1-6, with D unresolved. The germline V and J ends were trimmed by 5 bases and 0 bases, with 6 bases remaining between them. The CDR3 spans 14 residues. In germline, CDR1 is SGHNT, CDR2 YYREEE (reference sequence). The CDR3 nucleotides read TGTGCCAGCAGACGTGGCTCCTATAATTCACCCCTCCACTTT. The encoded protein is CASRRGSYNSPLHF.

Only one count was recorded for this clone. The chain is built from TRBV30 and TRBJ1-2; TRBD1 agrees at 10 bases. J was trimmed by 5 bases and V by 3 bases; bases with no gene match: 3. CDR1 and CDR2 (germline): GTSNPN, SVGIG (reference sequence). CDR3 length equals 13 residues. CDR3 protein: CAWRPGQGYGYTF. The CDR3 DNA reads TGTGCCTGGAGACCGGGACAGGGGTATGGCTACACCTTC.

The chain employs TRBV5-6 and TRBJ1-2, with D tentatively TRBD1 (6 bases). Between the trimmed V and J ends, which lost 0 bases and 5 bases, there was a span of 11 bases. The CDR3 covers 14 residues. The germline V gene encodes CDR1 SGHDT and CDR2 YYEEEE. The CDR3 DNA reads TGTGCCAGCAGCTTGGTACAGGGAAGTTATGGCTACACCTTC. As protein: CASSLVQGSYGYTF.

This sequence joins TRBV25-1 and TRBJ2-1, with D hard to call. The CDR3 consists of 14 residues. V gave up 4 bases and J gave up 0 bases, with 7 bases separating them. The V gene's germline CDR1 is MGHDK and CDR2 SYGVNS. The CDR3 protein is CASSVGSSYNEQFF. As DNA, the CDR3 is TGTGCCAGCAGTGTGGGAAGCTCCTACAATGAGCAGTTCTTC.

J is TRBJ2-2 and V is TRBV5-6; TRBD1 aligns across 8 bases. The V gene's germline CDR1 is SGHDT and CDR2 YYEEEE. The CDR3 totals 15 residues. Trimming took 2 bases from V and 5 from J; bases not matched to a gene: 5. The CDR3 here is CASSFGTGGTGELFF. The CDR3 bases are TGTGCCAGCAGCTTTGGGACAGGAGGGACCGGGGAGCTGTTTTTT.

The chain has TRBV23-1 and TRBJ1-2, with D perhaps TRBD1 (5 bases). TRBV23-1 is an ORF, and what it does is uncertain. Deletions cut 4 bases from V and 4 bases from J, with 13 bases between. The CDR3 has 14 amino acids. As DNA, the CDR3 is TGCGCCAGCAGTCCTCCAGGGTATGGCTATGGCTACACCTTC. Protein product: CASSPPGYGYGYTF.

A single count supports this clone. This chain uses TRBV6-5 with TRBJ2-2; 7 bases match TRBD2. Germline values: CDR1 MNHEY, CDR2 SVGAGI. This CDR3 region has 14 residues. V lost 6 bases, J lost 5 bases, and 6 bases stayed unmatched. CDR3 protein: CASRPGGSTGELFF. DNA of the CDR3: TGTGCCAGCAGGCCGGGGGGTAGTACCGGGGAGCTGTTTTTT.

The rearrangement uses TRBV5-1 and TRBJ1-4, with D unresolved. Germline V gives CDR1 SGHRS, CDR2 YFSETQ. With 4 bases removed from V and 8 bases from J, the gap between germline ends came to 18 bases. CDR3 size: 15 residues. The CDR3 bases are TGCGCCAGCAGCCCGAGGTCGGCTGGGTACGAAAAACTGTTTTTT. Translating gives CASSPRSAGYEKLFF.